Shown below are 19 T cell receptor beta chains from a single sample sequenced in a study of blood T cells in healthy people across ages. A sample-barcoded 5' primer and a J-beta primer mix were used in a second PCR of roughly 6 to 11 cycles. From the 5' RACE reads, TCRdb called clonotypes with MiXCR, one entry per CDR3 protein. The data show around 500,000 distinct CDR3 sequences, with about 25% seen just once and 3% to 4% held by the top ten. A further study also used this sample, focusing on T cells of mothers and their children.

Sequencing used blood. The receptors originated from a boy aged 2-15 years in good health.

This clonotype was observed once. This chain connects TRBV30 to TRBJ2-1, with D unclear. This CDR3 spans 13 amino acids. Germline lookup yields CDR1 GTSNPN and CDR2 SVGIG (reference sequence). Trimming took off 0 bases at V and 0 bases at J, with 3 bases between the two ends. The CDR3 loop is CAWSVGSYNEQFF. Written as DNA, the CDR3 is TGTGCCTGGAGTGTAGGCTCCTACAATGAGCAGTTCTTC.

This clonotype was observed a handful of times. This sequence joins TRBV19 and TRBJ1-1; D is unclear. CDR3 length equals 12 residues. With 6 bases removed from V and 4 bases from J, the gap between germline ends came to 9 bases. The V gene's germline CDR1 is LNHDA and CDR2 SQIVND (reference sequence). The CDR3 sequence: CASSQDGTEAFF. DNA of the CDR3: TGTGCCAGTAGCCAGGACGGCACTGAAGCTTTCTTT.

A few counts support this clonotype. V is TRBV9 and J is TRBJ2-2; D tentatively reads TRBD1 or TRBD2 (5 bases each). Germline-derived CDR1 and CDR2 are SGDLS and YYNGEE. The V gene lost 3 bases and the J gene lost 5 bases, with 14 bases spanning the gap. The CDR3 has 15 amino acids. The CDR3 DNA reads TGTGCCAGCAGCGGGGACGCTGGAAGTACCGGGGAGCTGTTTTTT. Its protein product is CASSGDAGSTGELFF. Based on the CDR3 plus reference TRBV9 and TRBJ2-2, the full variable domain is DSGVTQTPKHLITATGQRVTLRCSPRSGDLSVYWYQQSLDQGLQFLIQYYNGEERAKGNILERFSAQQFPDLHSELNLSSLELGDSALYFCASSGDAGSTGELFFGEGSRLTVL.

As to this clonotype: A read error is likely, as this CDR3 ends without the conserved phenylalanine or tryptophan. The CDR3 loop reads CASSLRGAGDEKLFS. CDR3 nucleotides: TGCGCCAGCAGCTTGAGGGGGGCCGGTGATGAAAAACTGTTTTCT. The V and J genes are TRBV5-1 and TRBJ1-4, with a weak D call TRBD1 (6 bases). This CDR3 is 15 amino acids long. In germline, CDR1 is SGHRS, CDR2 YFSETQ. V was pared by 1 base and J by 6 bases, with 13 bases between.

The chain is built from TRBV15 and TRBJ2-3, with TRBD2 identical over 12 bases. V shed 0 bases, J shed 3 bases, and the junction held 10 bases outside the gene matches. Germline V lookup: CDR1 LNHNV, CDR2 YYDKDF (reference sequence). The CDR3 consists of 19 residues. CDR3 amino acids: CATSRDPLAGGPGTDTQYF. The CDR3 DNA sequence: TGTGCCACCAGCAGAGATCCCCTAGCGGGGGGGCCGGGGACAGATACGCAGTATTTT.

Only a few counts were recorded for this clonotype. The chain carries TRBV12-3 or TRBV12-4 and TRBJ2-3; 13 nucleotides agree with TRBD2. CDR3 length: 19 amino acids. Trimming at V came to 5 bases and at J to 4 bases, leaving 15 bases not matched to a gene. CDR3 loop: CASSPWGTSGTAGPDTQYF. CDR3 nucleotides: TGTGCCAGCAGTCCATGGGGGACTAGCGGGACCGCGGGACCAGATACGCAGTATTTT.

This clonotype was found a few times. The V call is TRBV5-1, the J call TRBJ2-4, with D unresolved. CDR3 size: 17 residues. With 0 bases removed from V and 7 bases from J, the gap between germline ends came to 20 bases. CDR1 is SGHRS and CDR2 is YFSETQ in the germline V gene. The CDR3 sequence is CASSLARGSDGPNIQYF. In DNA, the CDR3 is TGCGCCAGCAGCTTGGCGCGAGGATCGGACGGCCCGAACATTCAGTACTTC.

This clonotype was observed a handful of times. This chain joins TRBV5-4 and TRBJ1-2; possible D gene TRBD1, 6 bases. CDR3 size: 15 residues. V was clipped by 0 bases and J by 4 bases, with 13 bases between them. Germline lookup yields CDR1 SGHNT and CDR2 YYREEE (reference sequence). The CDR3 DNA follows: TGTGCCAGCAGCTTGGATCGGGGGCGCGTCTATGGCTACACCTTC. Amino acids: CASSLDRGRVYGYTF.

In this sample, this clonotype turned up a few times. This chain links TRBV29-1 with TRBJ2-3, with a weak D call TRBD1 (6 bases). Germline V lookup: CDR1 SQVTM, CDR2 ANQGSEA. CDR3 size: 14 residues. V lost 7 bases to trimming and J lost 0 bases, with 14 bases between them. The CDR3 region has the DNA TGCAGCGCCGTTGTAAGGGGGAGCACAGATACGCAGTATTTT. This encodes CSAVVRGSTDTQYF.

This clonotype appeared a few times. The rearrangement links TRBV5-1 to TRBJ2-5; 7 nucleotides line up with TRBD1. TRBJ2-7 matches the DNA end more closely, so the J call is doubtful. Per germline, CDR1 SGHRS and CDR2 YFSETQ. There are 14 residues in the CDR3. CDR3 DNA: TGCGCCAGCTCGATGACAGGGATCTCCTACGAGCAGTACTTC. It translates to CASSMTGISYEQYF.

The chain has TRBV20-1 and TRBJ1-2; D possibly corresponds to TRBD1 (5 bases). The CDR3 is 14 residues long. CDR1 and CDR2 (germline): DFQATT, SNEGSKA (reference sequence). Trimming cost V 0 bases and J 3 bases, with 11 bases left between them. The CDR3 DNA follows: TGCAGTGCTAGAGAGGAGGGGAATCACTATGGCTACACCTTC. It translates to CSAREEGNHYGYTF.

This clonotype turned up a few times. This chain joins TRBV14 and TRBJ2-7; D remains ambiguous. The DNA end favors TRBJ2-1, so the J call may be wrong. CDR3 length: 11 residues. Germline V lookup: CDR1 SGHDN, CDR2 FVKESK. The CDR3 is CASSSHNEQFF. The CDR3, as DNA: TGTGCCAGCAGCTCACACAATGAGCAGTTCTTC.

The chain combines TRBV7-2 with TRBJ2-3; D remains ambiguous. The V and J ends lost 1 base and 5 bases respectively, with 4 bases between them. This CDR3 has 12 residues. Germline CDR1 and CDR2: SGHTA and FQGNSA. CDR3 amino acids: CASSLDVDTQYF. CDR3 coding DNA: TGTGCCAGCAGCTTAGACGTAGATACGCAGTATTTT.

J is TRBJ2-7 and V is TRBV5-6; D perhaps matches TRBD1 (6 bases). Germline V lookup: CDR1 SGHDT, CDR2 YYEEEE. The CDR3 has 15 residues. V lost 0 bases and J lost 1, with 11 bases in between. The CDR3 nucleotides are TGTGCCAGCAGCTTGGGGGTGGGGGCGTCCTACGAGCAGTACTTC. The encoded protein is CASSLGVGASYEQYF.

This clonotype has more than one count but fewer than ten. One junction end disagrees with the germline gene, perhaps due to a read error. V and J are TRBV12-3 or TRBV12-4 and TRBJ1-2; 9 bases line up with TRBD1. This CDR3 is 14 amino acids long. The CDR3 DNA reads as TGTGCCGGCAGGGGACAGGGAGTTCGGTATGGCTACACCTTC. Protein: CAGRGQGVRYGYTF.

The V and J genes are TRBV5-1 and TRBJ1-2, with 7 bases fitting TRBD1. With 4 bases clipped from V and 6 bases from J, the junction kept 6 bases outside the gene matches. The CDR3 has 13 residues. The germline CDR1 and CDR2 sequences are SGHRS and YFSETQ. The CDR3 protein is CASSLDRANGYTF. For the CDR3, the DNA is TGCGCCAGCAGCCTCGACAGGGCAAATGGCTACACCTTC.

The chain has TRBV6-5 and TRBJ1-2; 8 nucleotides agree with TRBD1. Germline CDR1 reads MNHEY; CDR2 reads SVGAGI. V shed 4 bases and J 8 bases; nucleotides not matched to a gene: 6. CDR3 length: 13 amino acids. The DNA of the CDR3 is TGTGCCAGCAGTTCGACAGGGGCGGTAGGCTACACCTTC. Translated: CASSSTGAVGYTF.

This clonotype has just a few counts. This chain connects TRBV11-2 to TRBJ2-3; D is unclear. The CDR3 extends over 12 amino acids. Trimming shortened V by 5 bases and J by 2 bases, and 5 bases separated the two germline ends. Germline V gives CDR1 SGHAT, CDR2 FQNNGV. DNA of the CDR3: TGTGCCAGCAGCACGTACACAGATACGCAGTATTTT. This gives the protein CASSTYTDTQYF.

This clonotype was seen many times. This rearrangement joins TRBV7-2 to TRBJ2-2, with a weak D call TRBD1 (5 bases). The CDR3 is 16 residues long. Looked up from germline, CDR1 is SGHTA and CDR2 is FQGNSA. The V end lost 7 bases, the J end lost 5 bases, and 20 bases lay between the germline ends. DNA of the CDR3: TGTGCCAGCACCAAAGACAGACCCACGAGGACCGGGGAGCTGTTTTTT. Its translation is CASTKDRPTRTGELFF.